This is a list of T cell receptor beta chains from one sample in a study of blood T cell repertoires in COVID-19. Measured with immunoSEQ multiplex PCR; TCRdb has only the in-frame clones, and not every one. This sample has some 500,000 clones, with roughly 90% found just once. Sequences were obtained from PBMCs or T cells enriched from blood (not recorded which). The receptors were gathered from a woman aged 35 to 49 who had recovered from COVID-19. The CDR3 runs from the conserved cysteine through the conserved F or W. A D gene is named only where the DNA matches it firmly. Expanded clones get a size class; other rows say once, few or many, or leave the size out.

cdr3_aa | cdr3_nt | d_call | clone_size | j_call | v_call
CASSYSDYEAFF | TGTGCCAGCAGTTACTCGGACTATGAAGCTTTCTTT | - | - | TRBJ1-1 | TRBV6-6
CASGGLAEETQYF | TGTGCCAGCGGGGGACTAGCGGAAGAGACCCAGTACTTC | TRBD2 | - | TRBJ2-5 | TRBV5-5
CASSIALNSNQPQHF | TGTGCCAGTAGTATAGCTCTAAATAGCAATCAGCCCCAGCATTTT | - | - | TRBJ1-5 | TRBV19
CASSQTSGQTDTQYF | TGTGCCAGCAGCCAGACTAGCGGGCAAACAGATACGCAGTATTTT | TRBD2 | - | TRBJ2-3 | TRBV5-4
CASSPLDSALLNYGYTF | TGTGCCAGCAGCCCCCTGGACAGTGCCCTCCTTAACTATGGCTACACCTTC | - | - | TRBJ1-2 | TRBV7-8
CASSEVQGEYGYTF | TGTGCCAGCAGTGAGGTACAGGGGGAATATGGCTACACCTTC | TRBD1 | - | TRBJ1-2 | TRBV6-1
CASSGGLGGATDTQYF | TGCGCCAGCAGCGGGGGCCTAGGGGGAGCCACAGATACGCAGTATTTT | - | - | TRBJ2-3 | TRBV5-1
CAWDTQGYDTQYF | TGTGCCTGGGACACACAGGGTTATGATACGCAGTATTTT | - | - | TRBJ2-3 | TRBV30
CASSPTSGIRYEQYF | TGTGCCAGCAGCCCTACTAGCGGGATACGGTACGAGCAGTACTTC | TRBD2 | many | TRBJ2-7 | TRBV11-2
CASSLDFSGSLPSYEQYF | TGTGCCAGCAGCTTAGACTTTAGCGGGAGCCTTCCCTCCTACGAGCAGTACTTC | TRBD2 | few | TRBJ2-7 | TRBV7-9
CASSFPHEMDRTLYGYTF | TGTGCCAGCAGCTTCCCTCACGAAATGGACAGGACCTTATATGGCTACACCTTC | TRBD1 | - | TRBJ1-2 | TRBV13
CASSPPQAANYGYTF | TGTGCCAGCTCACCGCCGCAGGCTGCTAACTATGGCTACACCTTC | - | - | TRBJ1-2 | TRBV18
CASSLKGQGYEQYF | TGTGCCAGCAGTTTAAAGGGACAGGGCTACGAGCAGTACTTC | TRBD1 | once | TRBJ2-7 | TRBV27
CAWSWRGEKTQYF | TGTGCCTGGAGTTGGAGAGGTGAAAAGACCCAGTACTTC | - | - | TRBJ2-5 | TRBV30
CASSLEGGAGNQPQHF | TGTGCCAGCAGCTTAGAAGGGGGCGCCGGCAATCAGCCCCAGCATTTT | TRBD1 | few | TRBJ1-5 | TRBV7-9
CASSSTRGSQETQYF | TGTGCCAGCAGTTCAACACGGGGGAGCCAAGAGACCCAGTACTTC | - | - | TRBJ2-5 | TRBV7-6
CASSPAHFYGYTF | TGTGCCAGCAGCCCCGCACATTTCTATGGCTACACCTTC | - | - | TRBJ1-2 | TRBV11-2
CASSLGGQSTLYEQYF | TGCGCCAGCAGCTTGGGGGGACAGAGTACACTCTACGAGCAGTACTTC | TRBD1 | - | TRBJ2-7 | TRBV5-1
CASTRQNSPLHF | TGTGCCAGCACCCGACAGAATTCACCCCTCCACTTT | - | - | TRBJ1-6 | TRBV11-2
CASSPGTGRNSPLHF | TGTGCCAGCAGCCCCGGGACAGGTCGGAATTCACCCCTCCACTTT | TRBD1 | - | TRBJ1-6 | TRBV7-9
CASSPTPLAGSSYNEQFF | TGTGCCAGCAGCCCGACCCCACTAGCGGGTAGCTCCTACAATGAGCAGTTCTTC | TRBD2 | - | TRBJ2-1 | TRBV11-2
CASSGQGYHSGNTIYF | TGTGCCAGCTCAGGACAGGGTTACCACTCTGGAAACACCATATATTTT | TRBD1 | - | TRBJ1-3 | TRBV18
CASGPLGRKNIQYF | TGTGCCAGTGGGCCGTTGGGGAGGAAAAACATTCAGTACTTC | - | - | TRBJ2-4 | TRBV19
CASREAGGNEQFF | TGCGCCAGCAGAGAAGCGGGTGGTAATGAGCAGTTCTTC | - | once | TRBJ2-1 | TRBV10-1
CASSPQGAGTDTQYF | TGTGCCAGCAGCCCACAGGGGGCGGGGACAGATACGCAGTATTTT | TRBD1 | - | TRBJ2-3 | TRBV5-4
CASSEFSTGYRTDTQYF | TGTGCCAGCAGTGAATTCTCTACGGGGTATCGGACAGATACGCAGTATTTT | - | - | TRBJ2-3 | TRBV2
CASSLGRSSYEQYF | TGTGCCAGCAGCTTGGGCAGAAGCTCCTACGAGCAGTACTTC | - | - | TRBJ2-7 | TRBV5-4
CSVGQGAETQYF | TGCAGCGTTGGCCAGGGGGCCGAGACCCAGTACTTC | TRBD1 | - | TRBJ2-5 | TRBV29-1
CASGPPRVADTQYF | TGTGCCAGCGGGCCCCCCAGGGTCGCCGATACGCAGTATTTT | - | once | TRBJ2-3 | TRBV2
CASSVEMGGPYGYTF | TGTGCCAGCAGTGTAGAAATGGGCGGGCCGTATGGCTACACCTTC | - | - | TRBJ1-2 | TRBV6-4
CASNPGRGINSPLHF | TGTGCCAGTAATCCGGGACGGGGGATTAATTCACCCCTCCACTTT | - | - | TRBJ1-6 | TRBV19
CASSQHDGGNSPLHF | TGTGCCAGCAGTCAGCACGACGGGGGGAATTCACCCCTCCACTTT | - | - | TRBJ1-6 | TRBV28
CAISEARAVNEQYF | TGTGCCATCAGTGAAGCCAGGGCGGTCAACGAGCAGTACTTC | - | - | TRBJ2-7 | TRBV10-3
CASRGSGTAMYEQYF | TGTGCCAGCAGGGGGTCCGGGACAGCCATGTACGAGCAGTACTTC | TRBD1 | - | TRBJ2-7 | TRBV6-5
CASSLAGTSGVYEQYF | TGTGCCAGCAGCTTAGCCGGGACTAGCGGTGTATACGAGCAGTACTTC | TRBD2 | once | TRBJ2-7 | TRBV7-6
CASSPTKNQMPLHF | TGTGCCAGCTCACCAACTAAGAACCAAATGCCCCTCCACTTT | - | - | TRBJ1-6 | TRBV18
CASSLRSGRGQDTQYF | TGTGCCAGCAGCTTAAGGAGCGGGAGGGGGCAAGATACGCAGTATTTT | TRBD2 | - | TRBJ2-3 | TRBV7-2
CASSPTGTSGTITYEQYF | TGTGCCAGCAGCCCCACCGGGACTAGCGGGACCATCACCTACGAGCAGTACTTC | TRBD2 | - | TRBJ2-7 | TRBV7-9
CASSDPWRGADRNNEKLFF | TGTGCCAGCAGCGACCCCTGGAGGGGCGCGGACAGGAACAATGAAAAACTGTTTTTT | TRBD1 | - | TRBJ1-4 | TRBV7-9
CASSLSVVAFF | TGTGCCAGCAGCTTATCGGTAGTAGCTTTCTTT | - | - | TRBJ1-1 | TRBV7-2
CASSVGGLADFMGAQYF | TGTGCCAGCAGCGTAGGAGGACTAGCGGACTTCATGGGAGCCCAGTACTTC | TRBD2 | - | TRBJ2-5 | TRBV9
CASSYTLAGTLEAFF | TGTGCCAGCAGTTACACCTTGGCAGGGACTCTTGAAGCTTTCTTT | - | once | TRBJ1-1 | TRBV6-2/TRBV6-3
CASSQTGKRNEKLFF | TGTGCCAGCAGTCAGACAGGGAAGAGGAATGAAAAACTGTTTTTT | TRBD1 | once | TRBJ1-4 | TRBV6-5
CASSLEVGRGRNGEGNIQYF | TGTGCCAGCAGCTTAGAGGTGGGCAGGGGGCGTAATGGAGAGGGAAACATTCAGTACTTC | TRBD1 | - | TRBJ2-4 | TRBV11-3
CSASLGPIYNEQFF | TGCAGTGCTAGTCTAGGTCCTATCTACAATGAGCAGTTCTTC | - | - | TRBJ2-1 | TRBV20-1
CASSYSIDSAYEQYF | TGTGCCAGCAGTTACTCGATAGACAGCGCCTACGAGCAGTACTTC | - | once | TRBJ2-7 | TRBV6-5
CASSEETRGFYEQYF | TGCGCCAGCAGTGAAGAGACTAGGGGTTTCTACGAGCAGTACTTC | - | - | TRBJ2-7 | TRBV10-1
CASSYHAAVTEAFF | TGTGCCAGCAGTTACCATGCCGCGGTAACTGAAGCTTTCTTT | - | once | TRBJ1-1 | TRBV6-5
CASSLRSYTF | TGTGCCAGCAGTCTCAGGTCCTACACCTTC | - | - | TRBJ1-2 | TRBV2
CSVEAPGTDTQYF | TGCAGCGTTGAAGCTCCGGGGACAGATACGCAGTATTTT | - | - | TRBJ2-3 | TRBV29-1
CASRGGTGYTF | TGTGCCAGTAGGGGGGGTACTGGCTACACCTTC | - | - | TRBJ1-2 | TRBV19
CASSRATSLIETQYF | TGTGCCAGCAGTCGAGCCACTAGCCTGATAGAGACCCAGTACTTC | - | - | TRBJ2-5 | TRBV9
CASSVFGRPTDTQYF | TGCGCCAGCAGTGTGTTCGGGAGGCCCACAGATACGCAGTATTTT | TRBD2 | - | TRBJ2-3 | TRBV10-2
CASSLFFTGELFF | TGCGCCAGCAGCTTGTTCTTCACCGGGGAGCTGTTTTTT | - | - | TRBJ2-2 | TRBV5-1
CASSLGASGRETQYF | TGCGCCAGCAGCTTGGGAGCTAGCGGGAGAGAGACCCAGTACTTC | TRBD2 | - | TRBJ2-5 | TRBV5-1